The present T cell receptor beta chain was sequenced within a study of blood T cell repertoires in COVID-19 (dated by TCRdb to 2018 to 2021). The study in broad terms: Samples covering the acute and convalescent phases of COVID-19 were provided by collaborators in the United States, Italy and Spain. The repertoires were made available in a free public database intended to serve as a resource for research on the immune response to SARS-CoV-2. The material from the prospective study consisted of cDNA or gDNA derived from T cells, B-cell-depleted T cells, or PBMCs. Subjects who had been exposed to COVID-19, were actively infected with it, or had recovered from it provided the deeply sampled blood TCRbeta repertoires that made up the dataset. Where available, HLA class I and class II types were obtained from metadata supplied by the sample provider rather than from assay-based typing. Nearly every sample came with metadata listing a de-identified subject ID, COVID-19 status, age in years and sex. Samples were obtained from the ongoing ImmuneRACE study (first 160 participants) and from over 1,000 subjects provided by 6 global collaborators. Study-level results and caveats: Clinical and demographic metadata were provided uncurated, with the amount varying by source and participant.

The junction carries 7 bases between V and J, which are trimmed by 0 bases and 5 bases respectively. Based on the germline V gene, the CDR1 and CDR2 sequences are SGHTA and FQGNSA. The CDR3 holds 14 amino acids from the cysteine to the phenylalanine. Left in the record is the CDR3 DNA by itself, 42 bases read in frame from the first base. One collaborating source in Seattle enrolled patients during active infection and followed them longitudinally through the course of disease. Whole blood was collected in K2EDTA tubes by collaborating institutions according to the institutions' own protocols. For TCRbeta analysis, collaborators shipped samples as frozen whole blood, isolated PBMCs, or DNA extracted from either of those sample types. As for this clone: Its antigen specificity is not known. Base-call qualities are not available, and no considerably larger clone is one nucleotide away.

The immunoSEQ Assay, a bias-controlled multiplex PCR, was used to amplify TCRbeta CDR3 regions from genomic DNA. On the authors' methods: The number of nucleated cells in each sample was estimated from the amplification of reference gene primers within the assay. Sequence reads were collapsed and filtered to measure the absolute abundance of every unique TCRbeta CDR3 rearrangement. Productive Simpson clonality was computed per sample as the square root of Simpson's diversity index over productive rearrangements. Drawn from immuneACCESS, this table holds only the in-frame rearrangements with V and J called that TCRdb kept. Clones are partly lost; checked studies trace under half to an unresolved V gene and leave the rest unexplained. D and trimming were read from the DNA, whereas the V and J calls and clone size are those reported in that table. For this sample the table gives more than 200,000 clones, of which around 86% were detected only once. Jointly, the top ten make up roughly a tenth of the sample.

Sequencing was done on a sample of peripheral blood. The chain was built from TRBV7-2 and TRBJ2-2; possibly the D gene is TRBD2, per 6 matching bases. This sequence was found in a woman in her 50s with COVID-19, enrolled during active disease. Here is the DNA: TGTGCCAGCAGCTTAGCGCTAGCGACCGGGGAGCTGTTTTTT. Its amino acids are CASSLALATGELFF.